The 11 T cell receptor beta chains presented below share a single source sample, sequenced in a study of T cell responses to AZD1222 COVID-19 vaccine. Here immunoSEQ multiplex PCR was the method, and the copy in TCRdb shows in-frame clones only, minus some. The data contain tens of thousands of clones, about 80% of them seen just once; the ten biggest clones take up 9.5% to 13%. This material consisted of peripheral blood, taken on day 0 of AZD1222 vaccination. The receptors shown here come from an adult in good health.

The rearrangement uses TRBV6-2 or TRBV6-3 and TRBJ2-5, with 9 bases lining up with TRBD1. The germline V gene encodes CDR1 MNHEY and CDR2 SVGEGT. J lost 4 bases, V lost 4 bases, and 7 bases had no gene match. The length of the CDR3 is 15 residues. Here the CDR3 reads CASSSGQGSVETQYF. The DNA of the CDR3 is TGTGCCAGCAGTTCCGGACAGGGGTCAGTAGAGACCCAGTACTTC.

The V call is TRBV30, the J call TRBJ2-7; D uncertain. CDR3 length equals 11 residues. Germline CDR1 reads GTSNPN; CDR2 reads SVGIG (reference sequence). Between the trimmed V and J ends, which lost 6 bases and 3 bases, there was a span of 9 bases. In nucleotides, the CDR3 is TGTGCCTGTCAAATAGGCTACGAGCAGTACTTC. Amino acids: CACQIGYEQYF.

The chain is built from TRBV7-2 and TRBJ2-1, with 8 bases aligning to TRBD2. The ends lost 1 base at V and 9 bases at J; junction bases unmatched: 11. The CDR3 consists of 16 residues. The germline V gene encodes CDR1 SGHTA and CDR2 FQGNSA. The CDR3 region is CASSLGQAGVSGEQFF. The CDR3 nucleotides read TGTGCCAGCAGCTTAGGGCAAGCGGGAGTCTCGGGTGAGCAGTTCTTC.

The V and J genes are TRBV5-1 and TRBJ1-2, with D possibly being TRBD1 (5 bases). V gave up 0 bases and J gave up 4 bases, with 16 bases separating them. CDR3 length: 16 amino acids. Germline-derived CDR1 and CDR2 are SGHRS and YFSETQ. CDR3 sequence: CASSLDGPGRGYGYTF. The CDR3 nucleotides read TGCGCCAGCAGCTTGGATGGGCCGGGGCGAGGCTATGGCTACACCTTC.

This clone was seen just once. The chain recombines TRBV18 with TRBJ1-1; D ambiguous. This CDR3 spans 14 amino acids. Germline CDR1 reads KGHSH; CDR2 reads LQKENI. Trimming shortened V by 6 bases and J by 1 base, and 12 bases separated the two germline ends. CDR3 protein: CASSPIGRNTEAFF. CDR3 nucleotide sequence: TGTGCCAGCTCCCCGATAGGACGGAACACTGAAGCTTTCTTT.

This clone was detected only once. The rearrangement links TRBV5-6 to TRBJ1-2; weak D call: TRBD1 (5 bases). The CDR3 consists of 14 residues. Germline loops: CDR1 SGHDT, CDR2 YYEEEE. The V end was cut by 5 bases, the J end by 0 bases, with 11 bases between. The CDR3 DNA sequence: TGTGCCAGCAGTCGGGACCGATCTAACTATGGCTACACCTTC. Protein: CASSRDRSNYGYTF.

The chain joins TRBV5-1 to TRBJ1-4; D not resolved. The CDR3 extends over 16 amino acids. Germline CDR1 is SGHRS and CDR2 is YFSETQ. V lost 0 bases and J 2 bases, leaving 11 bases between the germline ends. CDR3 protein: CASSLALRTTNEKLFF. As DNA, the CDR3 is TGCGCCAGCAGCTTGGCCCTAAGGACGACTAATGAAAAACTGTTTTTT.

V is TRBV20-1 and J is TRBJ2-3; perhaps TRBD2 as D (5 bases). CDR3 length: 16 amino acids. V lost 3 bases and J 0 bases, leaving 16 bases between the germline ends. Germline CDR1 and CDR2: DFQATT and SNEGSKA (reference sequence). CDR3 bases: TGCAGTGCTAGTACTGTTCGGGGATCTAGCACAGATACGCAGTATTTT. This sequence encodes CSASTVRGSSTDTQYF.

The chain has TRBV30 and TRBJ1-6; D unclear. V lost 3 bases and J 5 bases, leaving 11 bases between the germline ends. The CDR3 contains 14 residues. Looked up from germline, CDR1 is GTSNPN and CDR2 is SVGIG (reference sequence). As DNA, the CDR3 is TGTGCCTGGAGAGGGCAGTCAAATAATTCACCCCTCCACTTT. It specifies CAWRGQSNNSPLHF.

This clone was found once. V and J are TRBV5-1 and TRBJ1-4, with a weak D call TRBD1 (5 bases). Deletions cut 1 base from V and 6 bases from J, with 28 bases between. CDR1 is SGHRS and CDR2 is YFSETQ in the germline V gene. The CDR3 extends over 20 amino acids. The CDR3 nucleotides are TGCGCCAGCAGCTTGTCGCCGCACGGCAGGGCCTCTTCGAGAGATGAAAAACTGTTTTTT. Its translation: CASSLSPHGRASSRDEKLFF.

This chain connects TRBV5-4 to TRBJ2-7; 7 positions match TRBD1. Germline CDR1 is SGHNT and CDR2 is YYREEE (reference sequence). J lost 6 bases, V lost 4 bases, and 10 bases had no gene match. There are 14 residues in the CDR3. Written as DNA, the CDR3 is TGTGCCAGCAGCCCGACAGGGCAAGGTAGCGAGCAGTACTTC. Translated: CASSPTGQGSEQYF.